A single TCR beta chain is shown here with its context. As yet, its antigen is unknown. The TCR beta cDNA libraries contained unique molecular identifiers. Each batch of 1 to 10 million T cells produced roughly 0.5 million cDNA molecules. MiXCR, applied by TCRdb to the PCR reads, yields one record per CDR3 protein. The repertoire holds more than 350,000 distinct CDR3 sequences, with approximately 38% as singletons. The sample originates from a study of post-analysis software for immune sequencing data. Across the whole study: Disease trajectories encompassed relapsing-remitting, secondary progressive and progressive-relapsing multiple sclerosis. Regarding the study as a whole: Patients had higher frequencies than controls of about five TRBV segments, including TRBV5-6, TRBV5-1 and TRBV20-1. Co-batched samples clustered tightly together by F measure. A significant reduction in normalized Chao1 diversity was observed in multiple sclerosis patients versus controls.

Trimming took 6 bases from V and 1 from J, leaving 15 bases between them. The CDR3 totals 15 residues. The germline V gene encodes CDR1 ENHRY and CDR2 SYGVKD. The sequenced sample consisted of blood. J is TRBJ2-5 and V is TRBV10-3; D is ambiguous. The source is a girl aged 2-10 years with multiple sclerosis. The CDR3 here is CAIRARAEVQETQYF. DNA for the CDR3: TGTGCCATCAGGGCTCGGGCAGAGGTCCAAGAGACCCAGTACTTC.